A single sample gave rise to the 4 T cell receptor beta chains below, sequenced in a study of regulatory T cells in long-lasting Graves disease (dated by TCRdb to about 2021). Library method: multiplex PCR. Sequencing took place on an Illumina HiSeq 4000. TCR beta libraries were built with iRepertoire HTBI primers and Arm-PCR amplification of CDR3 regions. Clones were called with MiXCR by TCRdb after fastp trimmed the public reads at Q25, and only in-frame beta chains were retained. All rows with the same CDR3 protein become a single entry with the most common DNA and genes. The sample data list hundreds of thousands of distinct CDR3 sequences, and approximately 15% of these were observed just once. About 20% of the sample comes from the top ten. Sample time point, as interpreted from the label and publication: newly diagnosed GD, antithyroid drugs for less than 3 months. For both TCR sequencing and RNA sequencing, RNA was extracted from PBMCs using TRIzol.

Separately, the same data were catalogued under a study of T cells in Graves' hyperthyroidism and ophthalmopathy.

The sequences come from peripheral blood mononuclear cells (PBMCs), collected at new diagnosis, from a patient treated with antithyroid drugs. These receptors were obtained from a woman between 25 and 40 years old with Graves disease. Donor details come from another sample of the same person, matched by shared clones.

This clonotype has at least ten counts. This chain uses TRBV20-1 with TRBJ1-1; tentatively, D is TRBD1 (5 bases). Per germline, CDR1 DFQATT and CDR2 SNEGSKA (reference sequence). Between the trimmed V and J ends, which lost 6 bases and 8 bases, there was a span of 13 bases. CDR3 length equals 11 residues. DNA for the CDR3: TGCAGTGCACACGGGGGGTGGGAAGCTTTCTTT. Protein product: CSAHGGWEAFF.

This clonotype was counted at least ten times. This chain links TRBV28 with TRBJ1-1; D not certain. The germline CDR1 and CDR2 sequences are MDHEN and SYDVKM. The CDR3 is 14 residues long. V was shortened by 5 bases and J by 1 base, with 11 bases between the two germline ends. The CDR3 nucleotides are TGTGCCAGCAGTCCGTGGACCTCGAACACTGAAGCTTTCTTT. Translated, it gives CASSPWTSNTEAFF.

This clonotype was counted ten times or more. The V gene is TRBV28, the J gene TRBJ2-1; 9 nucleotides match TRBD2. CDR3 size: 16 residues. Unmatched junction bases numbered 5, after V lost 3 bases and J lost 2 bases. CDR1 MDHEN and CDR2 SYDVKM come from the germline V gene. CDR3 nucleotides: TGTGCCAGCAGTTTCACGCGACTAGCGGCCTACAATGAGCAGTTCTTC. Protein: CASSFTRLAAYNEQFF.

The chain carries TRBV20-1 and TRBJ1-1; 9 positions match TRBD1. This CDR3 is built from 15 residues. The germline V gene has CDR1 DFQATT and CDR2 SNEGSKA (reference sequence). J lost 6 bases, V lost 0 bases, and 8 bases had no gene match. Here the CDR3 reads CSARDSGTGTPEAFF. CDR3 bases: TGCAGTGCTAGAGATTCCGGGACAGGGACGCCTGAAGCTTTCTTT.